This TCR beta chain was identified during a study of blood T cell repertoires in COVID-19. Background on the study: PBMCs, B-cell-depleted T cells, or T cells were the source of the cDNA or gDNA that made up the material.

Clones were read by immunoSEQ multiplex PCR, and TCRdb kept only the in-frame ones, dropping some. The sample comprises 270,000 or so clones, around 81% of which are singletons, and around 3% rests with the top ten. Sequencing input: peripheral blood. The sequence was collected from a woman aged 55-69 years with active or convalescent COVID-19.

CDR3 in DNA: TGTGCCAGTACGGAACAGGGTGGAAACACCATATATTTT. Encoded protein: CASTEQGGNTIYF. The V gene is TRBV19, the J gene TRBJ1-3; a weak D match, TRBD1 (6 bases). Per germline, CDR1 LNHDA and CDR2 SQIVND (reference sequence). The CDR3 is made up of 13 amino acids. The ends were cut back, 7 bases at V and 3 bases at J, with 10 bases in the middle. Full variable domain (remainder filled in from reference TRBV19 and TRBJ1-3): DGGITQSPKYLFRKEGQNVTLSCEQNLNHDAMYWYRQDPGQGLRLIYYSQIVNDFQKGDIAEGYSVSREKKESFPLTVTSAQKNPTAFYLCASTEQGGNTIYFGEGSWLTVV.